This T cell receptor (beta chain) originates from a study of OX40 agonist ivuxolimab in advanced cancers. The repertoire was sequenced with immunoSEQ multiplex PCR; TCRdb's copy has only in-frame clones and lacks some. Counted here are around 58,000 clones, approximately 90% occurring once; the ten biggest clones make up roughly 1.3%. This CDR3 spans 17 amino acids. V gave up 4 bases and J gave up 0 bases, with 14 bases separating them. Germline CDR1 reads SGHTS; CDR2 reads YDEGEE. The material was CD4+ or CD8+ T cells sorted from blood, obtained in a trial of the OX40 agonist ivuxolimab. The chain has TRBV5-8 and TRBJ2-6; possible D gene TRBD2, 6 bases. This TCR was sampled from an adult with an advanced solid tumor such as melanoma, head and neck, liver or kidney cancer. The CDR3 DNA follows: TGTGCCAGCAGCCTGGAGGGTATCTACTCTGGGGCCAACGTCCTGACTTTC. This gives the protein CASSLEGIYSGANVLTF.